The sequence of this T cell receptor (beta chain) was determined in a study of cytomegalovirus exposure and HLA in healthy donors. At the level of the study: In a later analysis, it was reported that the roughly 130 validation repertoires had been produced on the same platform as the roughly 610 repertoires belonging to the first cohort.

General observations from the study: While the bulk of TCR sequences proved rare, some public TCRs turned up in many donors. Among TCR beta chains, those listed as cytomegalovirus-associated numbered fewer than 200. Testing in vitro showed a few CMV-associated chains specific for CMV antigens.

Profiled with immunoSEQ multiplex PCR; TCRdb holds only in-frame clones, not every one. The sample shows approximately 160,000 clones, approximately 96% of them seen only once. Of note for this clone: Its antigen is not known.

V shed 5 bases and J 3 bases; nucleotides not matched to a gene: 7. This CDR3 is built from 15 residues. The V gene's germline CDR1 is LNHDA and CDR2 SQIVND (reference sequence). The genes are TRBV19 and TRBJ2-3, with TRBD2 identical over 8 bases. Specimen: PBMCs. The sequence came from a woman under 30 in good health and CMV-seronegative. CDR3: CASSARERGTDTQYF. DNA for the CDR3: TGTGCCAGTAGTGCGCGGGAGCGGGGGACAGATACGCAGTATTTT.